One sample yielded the 20 T cell receptor beta chains listed below, sequenced in a study of CD8+ T cells in alopecia areata. Extracted RNA was reverse transcribed, and the resulting cDNA served as sequencing template. The assay was immunoSEQ multiplex PCR, and TCRdb's table has in-frame clones only and misses some. The sample holds 100,000 to 150,000 clones, under 65% seen once. Treatment indicated: oral pan-JAK inhibitor, 5-10 mg twice daily. The sequenced sample was CD4+ T cells sorted from blood, obtained at week 4, from a patient treated with tofacitinib. The source is a human donor with alopecia areata.

This clone was seen many times. The chain has TRBV19 and TRBJ2-7, with D possibly matching TRBD1 (5 bases). Trimming took off 5 bases at V and 1 base at J, with 12 bases between the two ends. The CDR3 length is 14 residues. Germline V gene sequence: CDR1 LNHDA, CDR2 SQIVND (reference sequence). In DNA form, the CDR3 reads TGTGCCAGTAGTCTCACGAGACAGTCCTACGAGCAGTACTTC. It translates to CASSLTRQSYEQYF.

This chain uses TRBV19 with TRBJ1-5; no reliable D call. V lost 6 bases and J 4 bases, leaving 7 bases between the germline ends. Germline V CDR1 and CDR2: LNHDA, SQIVND (reference sequence). The CDR3 extends over 12 amino acids. Here the CDR3 reads CASRAANQPQHF. The CDR3 DNA is TGTGCCAGTAGGGCAGCAAATCAGCCCCAGCATTTT.

V is TRBV29-1 and J is TRBJ2-3; TRBD2 agrees at 9 bases. The germline V gene has CDR1 SQVTM and CDR2 ANQGSEA. Trimming cost V 7 bases and J 2 bases; bases outside gene matches: 10. This CDR3 spans 15 amino acids. The CDR3 nucleotides read TGCAGCGCCGGAACCAGCGGGGGGCTCACAGATACGCAGTATTTT. As protein: CSAGTSGGLTDTQYF.

The chain recombines TRBV27 with TRBJ2-7; D is possibly TRBD2 (7 bases). Trimming stripped 5 bases from V and 5 bases from J, with 13 bases between. Per the germline V gene, CDR1 is MNHEY and CDR2 is SMNVEV (reference sequence). This CDR3 is 13 amino acids long. CDR3 region: CASSPQGRDEQYF. The CDR3, as DNA: TGTGCCAGCAGTCCCCAGGGGAGGGACGAGCAGTACTTC.

The J gene is TRBJ2-7, the V gene TRBV10-3; 9 bases are shared with TRBD1. J lost 6 bases, V lost 6 bases, and 9 bases had no gene match. The CDR3 is 14 residues long. From germline, CDR1 is ENHRY and CDR2 SYGVKD. The CDR3 loop reads CAIRSAGTGFEQYF. CDR3 nucleotides: TGTGCCATCAGATCCGCCGGGACAGGGTTCGAGCAGTACTTC.

The genes are TRBV5-1 and TRBJ2-7, with D perhaps TRBD1 or TRBD2 (5 bases each). The CDR3 runs to 15 residues. Trimming stripped 4 bases from V and 3 bases from J, with 17 bases between. From germline, CDR1 is SGHRS and CDR2 YFSETQ. The CDR3 sequence is CASSAAGTRFYEQYF. The CDR3 nucleotides are TGCGCCAGCAGCGCGGCCGGGACGAGGTTCTACGAGCAGTACTTC.

This clone was seen only a few times. The chain uses TRBV5-8 and TRBJ2-5; D tentatively reads TRBD1 or TRBD2 (6 bases each). This CDR3 spans 14 amino acids. V shed 4 bases and J shed 5 bases, with 15 bases lying between them. Germline values: CDR1 SGHTS, CDR2 YDEGEE. The CDR3, as DNA: TGTGCCAGCAGCCGCTGGGGGCGGGATGAGACCCAGTACTTC. Its translation: CASSRWGRDETQYF.

CDR3 sequence reads: CASSIAGETQYF. CDR3 nucleotide sequence: TGTGCCAGTTCGATCGCAGGGGAGACCCAGTACTTC. The J gene is TRBJ2-5, the V gene TRBV18; D is possibly TRBD1 (5 bases). Germline loops: CDR1 KGHSH, CDR2 LQKENI. CDR3 length: 12 residues. The germline V and J ends were trimmed by 9 bases and 5 bases, with 13 bases remaining between them.

The chain joins TRBV2 to TRBJ1-2; TRBD1 matches 10 bases. The CDR3 runs 13 residues. V dropped 5 bases and J dropped 6; count of bases not matched to a gene: 3. CDR1 SNHLY and CDR2 FYNNEI come from the germline V gene. The CDR3 reads CASSPTGGHGYTF. Written as DNA, the CDR3 is TGTGCCAGCAGTCCGACAGGGGGCCATGGCTACACCTTC.

V gene TRBV27 combines with J gene TRBJ1-4, with TRBD1 matching over 9 bases. Germline-derived CDR1 and CDR2 are MNHEY and SMNVEV (reference sequence). V dropped 6 bases and J dropped 4; count of bases not matched to a gene: 9. There are 16 residues in the CDR3. The DNA of the CDR3 is TGTGCCAGCAGCTCGGGACAGGGCGGAATTAATGAAAAACTGTTTTTT. The encoded protein is CASSSGQGGINEKLFF.

V is TRBV25-1 and J is TRBJ1-3; D not resolved. Germline V gene sequence: CDR1 MGHDK, CDR2 SYGVNS. V lost 6 bases to trimming and J lost 1 base, with 4 bases between them. The CDR3 length is 12 residues. CDR3: CASRASGNTIYF. The CDR3 DNA follows: TGTGCCAGCAGGGCTTCTGGAAACACCATATATTTT.

This clone turned up a few times. V and J are TRBV9 and TRBJ1-1, with 10 bases that match TRBD1. Losses at the gene ends were 10 bases for V and 0 bases for J; bases not matched to a gene: 3. In germline, CDR1 is SGDLS, CDR2 YYNGEE. This CDR3 region has 13 residues. The CDR3 bases are TGTGCCGGGGGACAGGGGCTGAACACTGAAGCTTTCTTT. Its protein product is CAGGQGLNTEAFF.

The chain recombines TRBV5-8 with TRBJ2-6; D remains ambiguous. Germline loops: CDR1 SGHTS, CDR2 YDEGEE. Trimming removed 2 bases from V and 1 base from J, with 13 bases in between. The CDR3 runs to 17 residues. The CDR3 region is CASSLNGLGSGANVLTF. Written as DNA, the CDR3 is TGTGCCAGCAGCTTAAACGGCTTAGGATCTGGGGCCAACGTCCTGACTTTC. The whole variable domain, remainder taken from reference TRBV5-8 and TRBJ2-6, is EAGVTQSPTHLIKTRGQQATLRCSPISGHTSVYWYQQALGLGLQFLLWYDEGEERNRGNFPPRFSGRQFPNYSSELNVNALELEDSALYLCASSLNGLGSGANVLTFGAGSRLTVL.

The sample holds a few counts of this clone. V is TRBV5-6 and J is TRBJ2-1, with 8 nucleotides matching TRBD2. The V gene end was trimmed by 1 base and the J gene end by 12 bases; junction bases not matched to a gene: 3. The CDR3 runs to 12 residues. In germline, CDR1 is SGHDT, CDR2 YYEEEE. The CDR3 loop is CASSLSAGGQFF. The CDR3 nucleotides are TGTGCCAGCAGCTTGAGCGCGGGAGGGCAGTTCTTC.

As DNA, the CDR3 is TGTGCCAGCAGCTTAGATCGGTTAGAGACCCAGTACTTC. Translated, it gives CASSLDRLETQYF. The gene calls are TRBV11-2 and TRBJ2-5; D gene unclear. This CDR3 spans 13 amino acids. V lost 0 bases and J lost 4, with 6 bases in between. Germline CDR1 reads SGHAT; CDR2 reads FQNNGV.

The chain recombines TRBV9 with TRBJ2-7; D may match TRBD1 or TRBD2 (5 bases each). Trimming removed 1 base from V and 3 bases from J, with 14 bases in between. The CDR3 covers 15 residues. Germline CDR1 reads SGDLS; CDR2 reads YYNGEE. In DNA form, the CDR3 reads TGTGCCAGCAGCGTATCTCTAGGGGAGATCTACGAGCAGTACTTC. Translating gives CASSVSLGEIYEQYF.

This chain links TRBV7-8 with TRBJ2-7, with TRBD2 matching 7 bases. Losses at the gene ends were 8 bases for V and 2 bases for J; bases not matched to a gene: 3. CDR3 length: 12 amino acids. Per germline, CDR1 SGHVS and CDR2 FQNEAQ. For the CDR3, the DNA is TGTGCCAGCGGACTAGAGGCCTACGAGCAGTACTTC. This translates into CASGLEAYEQYF.

The chain uses TRBV7-9 and TRBJ1-5; D is possibly TRBD1 (5 bases). V lost 5 bases and J 1 base, leaving 12 bases between the germline ends. CDR1 SEHNR and CDR2 FQNEAQ come from the germline V gene (reference sequence). The CDR3 extends over 15 amino acids. This CDR3 is CASSGLRDSNQPQHF. The CDR3 coding sequence is TGTGCCAGCAGCGGGCTCCGGGACAGCAATCAGCCCCAGCATTTT. The whole variable domain, filled in from reference TRBV7-9 and TRBJ1-5, reads DTGVSQNPRHKITKRGQNVTFRCDPISEHNRLYWYRQTLGQGPEFLTYFQNEAQLEKSRLLSDRFSAERPKGSFSTLEIQRTEQGDSAMYLCASSGLRDSNQPQHFGDGTRLSIL.

This clone was detected only a few times. V and J are TRBV7-2 and TRBJ1-6; D is ambiguous. The ends were cut back, 1 base at V and 9 bases at J, with 10 bases in the middle. Germline V gene lookup returns CDR1 SGHTA and CDR2 FQGNSA. The CDR3 length is 14 residues. The CDR3: CASSLGGQSSPLHF. The CDR3 region has the DNA TGTGCCAGCAGCTTAGGAGGGCAGAGTTCACCCCTCCACTTT.

The chain is built from TRBV30 and TRBJ2-2, with unresolved D. Germline CDR1 is GTSNPN and CDR2 is SVGIG (reference sequence). CDR3 size: 11 residues. Trimming took 2 bases from V and 7 from J, leaving 5 bases between them. The CDR3 loop is CAWSLDGELFF. The CDR3 region has the DNA TGTGCCTGGAGTTTAGACGGGGAGCTGTTTTTT.